The 9 T cell receptor beta chains given below trace back to one sample, sequenced in a study of Tregs in tolerant kidney transplant recipients. Method: immunoSEQ multiplex PCR; TCRdb's copy keeps in-frame clones and lacks some. This sample's table has tens of thousands of clones. Sequenced material: CD4+ T cells from blood, taken before the transplant. The receptor source for this set is a human donor who received a combined kidney and bone marrow transplant.

The CDR3 spells CASSTGTSDYNEQFF. The sequenced CDR3 bases are TGTGCCAGTAGCACCGGGACTAGCGACTACAATGAG. The chain couples TRBV19 to TRBJ2-1; 10 nucleotides agree with TRBD2. The DNA ends 3 residues before the CDR3 does, and the rest of the CDR3 is filled in from the germline J gene. The CDR3 is 15 residues long. Germline-derived CDR1 and CDR2 are LNHDA and SQIVND (reference sequence). The ends lost 6 bases at V and 3 bases at J; junction bases unmatched: 5.

Details on this clone: The read finishes 3 residues shy of the CDR3 end, and the germline J gene is used to complete it. The chain joins TRBV30 to TRBJ2-7; D is perhaps TRBD2 (6 bases). Trimming removed 2 bases at V and 0 bases at J, with 11 bases between. CDR1 and CDR2 (germline): GTSNPN, SVGIG (reference sequence). This CDR3 region has 14 residues. This chain's CDR3 is CAWSLGTASYEQYF. The DNA read from the CDR3 is TGTGCCTGGAGTCTCGGGACTGCCTCCTACGAG. The whole variable domain, remainder taken from reference TRBV30 and TRBJ2-7, is SQTIHQWPATLVQPVGSPLSLECTVEGTSNPNLYWYRQAAGRGLQLLFYSVGIGQISSEVPQNLSASRPQDRQFILSSKKLLLSDSGFYLCAWSLGTASYEQYFGPGTRLTVT.

Concerning this clone itself: The sequenced fragment ends 3 residues before the CDR3 boundary, so the rest is inferred from the germline J gene. The V gene is TRBV18, the J gene TRBJ2-7, with 10 nucleotides matching TRBD2. With 3 bases clipped from V and 1 base from J, the junction kept 3 bases outside the gene matches. Per germline, CDR1 KGHSH and CDR2 LQKENI. The length of the CDR3 is 15 residues. CDR3 protein: CASSPNSGGSYEQYF. The DNA read from the CDR3 is TGTGCCAGCTCACCTAATAGCGGGGGGTCCTACGAG.

The sequenced CDR3 bases are TGTGCCATCAGTGAGGGACAGGGGTATGGC. As protein: CAISEGQGYG. In full, the CDR3 is CAISEGQGYGYTF. The chain links TRBV10-3 to TRBJ1-2, with 9 bases lining up with TRBD1. From the germline J gene comes the end of the CDR3, since the read stops 3 residues before it. From germline, CDR1 is ENHRY and CDR2 SYGVKD. The CDR3 loop spans 13 amino acids. V lost 2 bases, J lost 5 bases, and 0 bases stayed unmatched.

Concerning this clone itself: The read halts 3 residues ahead of the CDR3 end, with the missing end drawn from the germline J gene. V and J are TRBV19 and TRBJ1-1; 9 bases map to TRBD1. The trim removed 6 bases at V and 1 base at J, leaving 9 bases unmatched. This CDR3 has 16 amino acids. The germline V gene has CDR1 LNHDA and CDR2 SQIVND (reference sequence). The DNA read from the CDR3 is TGTGCCAGTAGCCTTACGACAGGGGGAAAGAACACTGAA. Translation gives CASSLTTGGKNTE. The complete CDR3 reads CASSLTTGGKNTEAFF. The complete variable domain, with remaining parts taken from reference TRBV19 and TRBJ1-1, reads DGGITQSPKYLFRKEGQNVTLSCEQNLNHDAMYWYRQDPGQGLRLIYYSQIVNDFQKGDIAEGYSVSREKKESFPLTVTSAQKNPTAFYLCASSLTTGGKNTEAFFGQGTRLTVV.

Concerning this clone itself: The read is 3 residues too short to cover the CDR3 end, so that end is filled in from the germline J gene. This chain connects TRBV18 to TRBJ2-3; no definite D call. Trimming took off 3 bases at V and 3 bases at J, with 13 bases between the two ends. The CDR3 extends over 15 amino acids. Looked up from germline, CDR1 is KGHSH and CDR2 is LQKENI. CDR3 sequence: CASSPPLYKTDTQYF. Incomplete CDR3 DNA: TGTGCCAGCTCACCTCCACTGTATAAAACAGATACG.

In the case of this clone: The read terminates 3 residues before the CDR3 end, so the remaining end is supplied by the germline J gene. The chain is built from TRBV11-3 and TRBJ2-3; D is possibly TRBD2 (5 bases). Trimming cost V 5 bases and J 0 bases, with 9 bases left between them. CDR1 and CDR2 (germline): SGHNT, YENEEA. The CDR3 totals 14 residues. The CDR3 sequence is CASSVTTSTDTQYF. The sequenced part of the CDR3 DNA is TGTGCCAGCAGCGTGACTACCAGCACAGATACG.

Note on this clone: The read falls 3 residues short of the CDR3 end, and the missing part is taken from the germline J gene. The chain employs TRBV20-1 and TRBJ1-1, with a weak D call TRBD1 (5 bases). CDR3 length equals 16 residues. Between the trimmed V and J ends, which lost 2 bases and 2 bases, there was a span of 18 bases. Looked up from germline, CDR1 is DFQATT and CDR2 is SNEGSKA (reference sequence). CDR3: CSARSVGRGGNTEAFF. CDR3 DNA, as far as it was read: TGCAGTGCTAGATCCGTCGGGCGGGGGGGAAACACTGAA.

Comment on this clone: The CDR3 end falls 3 residues outside the read, so it is completed with the germline J gene. This sequence joins TRBV18 and TRBJ2-7; 9 bases map to TRBD2. Germline values: CDR1 KGHSH, CDR2 LQKENI. The trim removed 3 bases at V and 5 bases at J, leaving 11 bases unmatched. This CDR3 contains 16 residues. CDR3 DNA (partial): TGTGCCAGCTCACCTCGGATGGCGGGGGGGCCTCACGAG. Residues: CASSPRMAGGPHE. The CDR3 in full is CASSPRMAGGPHEQYF.